The clone carrying this T cell receptor (beta chain) has a handful of counts. These data belong to a study of cytomegalovirus exposure and HLA in healthy donors. Study-wide context: Assignment to the Caucasian-associated ancestry cluster applied to around 80% of the 300 to 500 genotyped donors.

The PCR had 60 Vbeta and 13 Jbeta primers. Using immunoSEQ multiplex PCR, the repertoire was profiled, and TCRdb retains in-frame clones only, with some absent. This sample has about 160,000 clones, with about four fifths found just once. V gave up 5 bases and J gave up 7 bases; unmatched junction bases: 1. CDR1 GTSNPN and CDR2 SVGIG come from the germline V gene (reference sequence). CDR3 length equals 10 residues. The sequencing sample was made of PBMCs. The clonotype comes from a male donor in good health and CMV-seropositive. The rearrangement links TRBV30 to TRBJ1-2; 7 bases fit TRBD1. CDR3 nucleotides: TGTGCCTGGGGGACAGTTGGCTACACCTTC. Translated, it gives CAWGTVGYTF.